The entry below gives a single T cell receptor beta chain sequence along with its context. This specimen comes from a study of regulatory T cells in long-lasting Graves disease. Library construction for TCR beta used iRepertoire HTBI primers and Arm-PCR of CDR3 regions. TCRdb used MiXCR to reprocess the multiplex PCR reads, holding one entry per CDR3 protein. The sample has under 250,000 distinct CDR3 sequences; about 19% are singletons. The time point: newly diagnosed GD, antithyroid drugs for less than 3 months. RNA extracted from PBMCs served as the sequencing template. The same data also went into a second study, on T cells in Graves' hyperthyroidism and ophthalmopathy.

This sequence was found in a young woman with Graves disease. The sample here was peripheral blood mononuclear cells (PBMCs), taken at new diagnosis, from a patient treated with antithyroid drugs.

In DNA, the CDR3 is TGTGCCAGCAAGGGCTGGCAAGAGACCCAGTACTTC. Translation: CASKGWQETQYF. The rearrangement uses TRBV6-1 and TRBJ2-5; no clear D. Trimming cost V 7 bases and J 2 bases, with 8 bases left between them. Germline CDR1 reads MNHNS; CDR2 reads SASEGT. The CDR3 is 12 residues long.